The clone carrying this T cell receptor (beta chain) has only a few counts. Its antigen is as yet unknown. There are 16 residues in the CDR3. The germline V gene encodes CDR1 SGHVS and CDR2 FQNEAQ. The junction had 12 bases not matched to a gene; V was cut back by 5 bases and J by 4 bases. The data stem from a study of Graves' ophthalmopathy and Graves' hyperthyroidism. From RNA, the CDR3 regions of TCR beta chains were amplified and sequenced. First-round RT-PCR employed HTBI primers, with a second-round multiplex PCR after it. TCRdb processed the multiplex PCR reads anew with MiXCR; each CDR3 protein has one entry. Counted here are 350,000 or so distinct CDR3 sequences, about a sixth occurring once; the ten biggest clones make up more than 9%. Study-wide results and limits: For separating ophthalmopathy from stable hyperthyroidism, a 13-signature model gave 87.88% sensitivity and roughly 79% specificity. Ophthalmopathy progression prediction by the model yielded a sensitivity of approximately 68% and a specificity of under 85%.

Sample: peripheral blood. The sequence was obtained from an adult man with Graves' ophthalmopathy. The gene calls are TRBV7-8 and TRBJ2-7, with 9 bases aligning to TRBD1. CDR3 protein: CASSRTTGTGRYEQYF. The CDR3 DNA sequence: TGTGCCAGCAGCCGTACCACCGGGACAGGGAGATACGAGCAGTACTTC.